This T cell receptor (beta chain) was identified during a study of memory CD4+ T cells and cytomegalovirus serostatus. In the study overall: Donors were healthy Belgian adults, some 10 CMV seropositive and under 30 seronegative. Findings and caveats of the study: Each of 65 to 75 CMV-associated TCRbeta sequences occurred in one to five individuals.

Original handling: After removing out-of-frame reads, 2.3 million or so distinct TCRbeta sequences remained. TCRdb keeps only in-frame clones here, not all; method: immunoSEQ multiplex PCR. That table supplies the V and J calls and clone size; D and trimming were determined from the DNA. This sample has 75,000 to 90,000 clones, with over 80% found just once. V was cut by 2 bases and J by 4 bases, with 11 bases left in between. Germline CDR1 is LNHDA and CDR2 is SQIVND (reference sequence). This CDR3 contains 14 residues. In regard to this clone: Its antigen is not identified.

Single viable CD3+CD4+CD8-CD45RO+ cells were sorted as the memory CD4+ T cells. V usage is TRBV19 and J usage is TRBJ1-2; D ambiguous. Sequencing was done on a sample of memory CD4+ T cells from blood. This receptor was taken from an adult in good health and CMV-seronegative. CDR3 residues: CASSIRRQFYGYTF. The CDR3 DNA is TGTGCCAGTAGTATAAGGAGGCAGTTCTATGGCTACACCTTC.